The rows below give T cell receptor beta chains drawn from one sample of a study of blood T cell repertoires in COVID-19. Here immunoSEQ multiplex PCR was the method, and the copy in TCRdb shows in-frame clones only, minus some. The sample has 90,000 to 140,000 clones; 85% are singletons. Sequenced: peripheral blood. Receptors originate from a man aged 50 to 60 with acute or convalescent COVID-19. Each CDR3 is given with its conserved first and last residue. D genes are given only for firm matches. A clone size is listed for some rows: how often the clone was seen (once, few, many), or a class if it is expanded.

>NA|NA|TRBV4-1|TRBJ1-5
TGCGCCAGCAGCCAACATAGCAATCAGCCCCAGCATTTT
CASSQHSNQPQHF
>NA|NA|TRBV30|TRBJ1-5
TGTGCCTGGAGTCCGCGCGGGGATCAGCCCCAGCATTTT
CAWSPRGDQPQHF
>NA|NA|TRBV19|TRBJ1-4
TGTGCCGCCCAGGGGACAACTAATGAAAAACTGTTTTTT
CAAQGTTNEKLFF
>NA|TRBD1|TRBV4-2|TRBJ1-2
TGTGCCAGCACCAGGGACAGAGACTATGGCTACACCTTC
CASTRDRDYGYTF
>NA|NA|TRBV6-5|TRBJ2-3
TGTGCCAGCAGACTGAGAGGGAGAAGCACAGATACGCAGTATTTT
CASRLRGRSTDTQYF
>NA|NA|TRBV18|TRBJ1-4
TGTGCCAGCTCACCAAGAGGACGAGCTGGTCAGGGTGGTGAAAAACTGTTTTTT
CASSPRGRAGQGGEKLFF
>NA|NA|TRBV30|TRBJ1-3
TGTGCCTGGAGTGCTCACAGGGTTAGCCTCTCTGGAAACACCATATATTTT
CAWSAHRVSLSGNTIYF
>few|TRBD1|TRBV3-1/TRBV3-2|TRBJ1-2
TGTGCCAGCAGCCAAGATGGGACAGGGGTCTATGGCTACACCTTC
CASSQDGTGVYGYTF
>NA|NA|TRBV24-1|TRBJ2-2
TGTGCCACCAGTGATACCCGCCAGGCGGGGGCCGGGACCGGGGAGCTGTTTTTT
CATSDTRQAGAGTGELFF
>NA|NA|TRBV30|TRBJ2-4
TGTGCCTGGAAGGCGGCTGATAAAAACATTCAGTACTTC
CAWKAADKNIQYF
>NA|TRBD1|TRBV19|TRBJ1-2
TGTGCCAGTACTAAACCCGGGACAGGGGGCGTTTATGGCTACACCTTC
CASTKPGTGGVYGYTF
>NA|NA|TRBV11-3|TRBJ2-2
TGTGCCAGCAGCCCGGTCGTGGGGCCCGGGGAGCTGTTTTTT
CASSPVVGPGELFF
>few|TRBD1|TRBV5-1|TRBJ1-3
TGCGCCAGCAGCTTGGGGCAGGGGGGAGACACCATATATTTT
CASSLGQGGDTIYF
>once|TRBD1|TRBV6-5|TRBJ2-1
TGTGCCAGCAGTACCGGGACAGCCTACAATGAGCAGTTCTTC
CASSTGTAYNEQFF
>NA|NA|TRBV3-1/TRBV3-2|TRBJ2-7
TGTGCCAGCAGCCAGTACATAACCCCCTACGAGCAGTACTTC
CASSQYITPYEQYF
>NA|NA|TRBV5-4|TRBJ2-2
TGTGCCAGCAGCCTGCAGTGGTCCAGACTCACCGGGGAGCTGTTTTTT
CASSLQWSRLTGELFF
>NA|TRBD2|TRBV13|TRBJ2-3
TGTGCCAGCAGTCCTAGCGGGGGGGCGTCAGATACGCAGTATTTT
CASSPSGGASDTQYF
>NA|NA|TRBV19|TRBJ1-4
TGTGCCAGTAGTATCATGGACAGACTCACTGGATTCACTAATGAAAAACTGTTTTTT
CASSIMDRLTGFTNEKLFF
>NA|TRBD1|TRBV9|TRBJ1-2
TGTGCCAGCAGCGTAACGGGACAGGCTTATGGCTACACCTTC
CASSVTGQAYGYTF
>NA|NA|TRBV10-1|TRBJ1-1
TGCGCCAGCAGTGAGGCAGGGGTGAACACTGAAGCTTTCTTT
CASSEAGVNTEAFF
>NA|TRBD2|TRBV7-8|TRBJ2-2
TGTGCCAGCAGCTCGGGGACTAGCGAGAACACCGGGGAGCTGTTTTTT
CASSSGTSENTGELFF
>NA|TRBD2|TRBV6-6|TRBJ2-1
TGTGCCAGCACTAGCGGGATTGAGCAGTTCTTC
CASTSGIEQFF
>NA|NA|TRBV20-1|TRBJ1-3
TGCAGTGCCACAGGTGTGGACACCATATATTTT
CSATGVDTIYF
>NA|TRBD2|TRBV4-2|TRBJ2-5
TGTGCCAGCAGCCAAGTAAGGGGTTCCGGGACTAGCGGAAAACAAGAGACCCAGTACTTC
CASSQVRGSGTSGKQETQYF
>few|TRBD1|TRBV6-5|TRBJ1-6
TGTGCCAGCACCAACAGGGGGCTTCATTCACCCCTCCACTTT
CASTNRGLHSPLHF
>NA|TRBD1|TRBV7-8|TRBJ1-2
TGTGCCAGCAGCTTAATGGCAGGGGGCCATGGCTACACCTTC
CASSLMAGGHGYTF
>NA|TRBD1|TRBV18|TRBJ1-1
TGTGCCAGCTCACCAAAACCTCTGACAGGGGTATTCACTGAAGCTTTCTTT
CASSPKPLTGVFTEAFF
>NA|TRBD1|TRBV5-4|TRBJ2-7
TGTGCCAGCAGCTTGGGGACAGGGGGCCTCGAGCAGTACTTC
CASSLGTGGLEQYF
>NA|NA|TRBV12-3/TRBV12-4|TRBJ2-3
TGTGCCAGCAGTACAGGACACCATACGCAGTATTTT
CASSTGHHTQYF
>few|NA|TRBV11-2|TRBJ1-6
TGTGCCAGCAGCTTAGTTTGGGGCAGTAACTATAATTCACCCCTCCACTTT
CASSLVWGSNYNSPLHF
>NA|TRBD2|TRBV5-1|TRBJ2-3
TGCGCCAGCAGCTTGGGGGAGGGGCTGCTCAGCACAGATACGCAGTATTTT
CASSLGEGLLSTDTQYF
>NA|NA|TRBV6-5|TRBJ2-7
TGTGCCAGCGGAAGGACAATGCCCTACGAGCAGTACTTC
CASGRTMPYEQYF
>NA|NA|TRBV7-2|TRBJ2-7
TGTGCCAGCAGCTTCTCGCACAGATATACCTACGAGCAGTACTTC
CASSFSHRYTYEQYF
>NA|TRBD2|TRBV27|TRBJ2-5
TGTGCCAGCAAAACGGCGGGGGTGTCTGGGGAGACCCAGTACTTC
CASKTAGVSGETQYF
>NA|NA|TRBV27|TRBJ2-5
TGTGCCAGCAGTTTACGGGAGACCCAAGAGACCCAGTACTTC
CASSLRETQETQYF
>NA|TRBD1|TRBV6-2/TRBV6-3|TRBJ2-2
TGTGCCAGCAGTTTCCGGGACAGGGGTACCGGGGAGCTGTTTTTT
CASSFRDRGTGELFF
>NA|NA|TRBV7-9|TRBJ2-5
TGTGCCAGCAGCCCAATCCAAGAGACCCAGTACTTC
CASSPIQETQYF